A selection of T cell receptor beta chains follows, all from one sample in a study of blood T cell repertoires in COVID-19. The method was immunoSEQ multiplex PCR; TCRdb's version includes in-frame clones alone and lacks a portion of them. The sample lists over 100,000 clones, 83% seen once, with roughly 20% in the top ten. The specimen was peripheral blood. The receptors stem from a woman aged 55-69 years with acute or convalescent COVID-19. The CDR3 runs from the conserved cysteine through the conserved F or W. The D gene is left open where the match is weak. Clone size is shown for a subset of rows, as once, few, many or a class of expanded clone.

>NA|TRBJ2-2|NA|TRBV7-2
CASSSSRVAGELFF
TGTGCCAGCAGCTCATCACGGGTGGCCGGGGAGCTGTTTTTT
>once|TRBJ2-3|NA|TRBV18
CASSTDLRGDTQYF
TGTGCCAGCTCAACCGACTTGAGGGGGGATACGCAGTATTTT
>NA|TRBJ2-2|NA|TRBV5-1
CASSLAGRRNTGELFF
TGCGCCAGCAGCTTGGCCGGAAGGAGGAACACCGGGGAGCTGTTTTTT
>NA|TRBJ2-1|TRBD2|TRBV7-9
CASSAGLAGGRGEQFF
TGTGCCAGCAGCGCCGGACTAGCGGGGGGGCGAGGTGAGCAGTTCTTC
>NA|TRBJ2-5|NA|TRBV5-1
CASSLWAEETQYF
TGCGCCAGCAGCTTGTGGGCAGAAGAGACCCAGTACTTC
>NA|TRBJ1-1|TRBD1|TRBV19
CASIRTGGSEAFF
TGTGCCAGTATACGGACAGGGGGGTCTGAAGCTTTCTTT
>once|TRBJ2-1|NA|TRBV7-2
CASRRDRLNEQFF
TGTGCCAGCAGAAGAGACAGGTTGAATGAGCAGTTCTTC
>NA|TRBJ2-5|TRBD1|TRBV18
CASSPGQGGRETQYF
TGTGCCAGCTCACCGGGACAGGGGGGCAGAGAGACCCAGTACTTC
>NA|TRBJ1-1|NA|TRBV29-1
CSVATLGTMEAFF
TGCAGCGTCGCCACCTTGGGGACTATGGAAGCTTTCTTT
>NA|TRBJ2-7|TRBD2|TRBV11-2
CASSLVAGIYEQYF
TGTGCCAGCAGCTTAGTAGCGGGGATCTACGAGCAGTACTTC
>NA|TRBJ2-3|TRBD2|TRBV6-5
CASSSVGRRTDTQYF
TGTGCCAGCAGCTCCGTCGGGAGGCGCACAGATACGCAGTATTTT
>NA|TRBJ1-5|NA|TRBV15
CATSRAFQPQHF
TGTGCCACCAGCAGGGCTTTTCAGCCCCAGCATTTT
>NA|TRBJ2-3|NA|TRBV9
CASSVSLADTQYF
TGTGCCAGCAGCGTATCCTTAGCGGATACGCAGTATTTT
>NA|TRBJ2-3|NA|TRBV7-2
CASSLVYSGTDTQYF
TGTGCCAGCAGCTTAGTGTATAGCGGCACAGATACGCAGTATTTT
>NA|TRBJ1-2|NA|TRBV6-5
CASTLDSYYGYTF
TGTGCCAGCACCTTAGACAGTTACTATGGCTACACCTTC
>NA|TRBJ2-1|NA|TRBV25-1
CASSEFPGYNEQFF
TGTGCCAGCAGTGAATTTCCGGGTTACAATGAGCAGTTCTTC
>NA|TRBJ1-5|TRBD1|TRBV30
CAWSGPEGTGGLQPQHF
TGTGCCTGGAGCGGACCAGAGGGGACAGGGGGCCTACAGCCCCAGCATTTT
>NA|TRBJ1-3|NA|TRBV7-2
CASSLYPAAGNTIYF
TGTGCCAGCAGCTTATACCCCGCGGCTGGAAACACCATATATTTT
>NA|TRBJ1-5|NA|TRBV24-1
CATSDFGRDSNQPQHF
TGTGCCACCAGTGATTTTGGCAGGGATAGCAATCAGCCCCAGCATTTT
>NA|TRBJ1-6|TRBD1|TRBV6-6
CASSRFGQGDYSPLHF
TGTGCCAGCAGCCGCTTCGGACAGGGGGATTATTCACCCCTCCACTTT
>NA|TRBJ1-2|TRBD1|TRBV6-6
CASIPVGQGDYGYTF
TGTGCCAGCATACCGGTAGGACAGGGCGACTATGGCTACACCTTC
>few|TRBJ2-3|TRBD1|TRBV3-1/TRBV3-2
CASSQEGTASRDTQYF
TGTGCCAGCAGCCAAGAAGGGACAGCCTCACGGGATACGCAGTATTTT
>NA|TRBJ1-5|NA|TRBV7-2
CASSVQGYSNQPQHF
TGTGCCAGCAGTGTGCAGGGCTATAGCAATCAGCCCCAGCATTTT
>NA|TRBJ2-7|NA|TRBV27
CASSRVGQGSREQYF
TGTGCCAGCAGTAGGGTCGGGCAGGGTAGTAGGGAGCAGTACTTC
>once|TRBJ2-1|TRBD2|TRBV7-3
CASSFSPGLAGGPDNEQFF
TGTGCCAGCAGCTTCAGCCCTGGACTAGCGGGAGGGCCCGACAATGAGCAGTTCTTC
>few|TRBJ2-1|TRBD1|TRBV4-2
CASSQRTGGANEQFF
TGTGCCAGCAGCCAAAGGACAGGGGGCGCGAATGAGCAGTTCTTC
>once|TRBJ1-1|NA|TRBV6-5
CASREGILEGAFF
TGTGCCAGCAGAGAGGGGATTTTGGAGGGGGCTTTCTTT
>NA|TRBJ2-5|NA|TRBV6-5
CASRGRHWTQYF
TGTGCCAGCAGGGGCAGACACTGGACCCAGTACTTC